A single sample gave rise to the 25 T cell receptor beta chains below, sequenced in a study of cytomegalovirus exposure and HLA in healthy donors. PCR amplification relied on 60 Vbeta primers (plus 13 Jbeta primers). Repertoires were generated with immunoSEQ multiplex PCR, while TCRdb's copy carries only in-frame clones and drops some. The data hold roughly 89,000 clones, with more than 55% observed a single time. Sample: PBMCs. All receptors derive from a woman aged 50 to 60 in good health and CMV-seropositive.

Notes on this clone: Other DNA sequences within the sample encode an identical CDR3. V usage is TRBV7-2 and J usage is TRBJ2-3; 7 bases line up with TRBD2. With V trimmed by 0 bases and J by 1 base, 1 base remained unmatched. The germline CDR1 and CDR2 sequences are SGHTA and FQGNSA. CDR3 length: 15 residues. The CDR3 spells CASSLAAGGTDTQYF. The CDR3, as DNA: TGTGCCAGCAGCTTAGCGGCGGGGGGCACAGATACGCAGTATTTT.

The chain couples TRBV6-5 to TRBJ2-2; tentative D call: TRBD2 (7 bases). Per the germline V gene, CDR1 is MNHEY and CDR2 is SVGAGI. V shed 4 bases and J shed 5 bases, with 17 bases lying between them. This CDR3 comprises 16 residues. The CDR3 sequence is CASSSRGDIFTGELFF. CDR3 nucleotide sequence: TGTGCCAGCAGTTCCCGGGGGGACATTTTTACCGGGGAGCTGTTTTTT.

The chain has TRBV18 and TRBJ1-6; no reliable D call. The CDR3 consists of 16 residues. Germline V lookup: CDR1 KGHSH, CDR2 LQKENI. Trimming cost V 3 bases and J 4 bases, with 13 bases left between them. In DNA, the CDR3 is TGTGCCAGCTCACCGGTACAGAGAACTTATAATTCACCCCTCCACTTT. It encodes CASSPVQRTYNSPLHF.

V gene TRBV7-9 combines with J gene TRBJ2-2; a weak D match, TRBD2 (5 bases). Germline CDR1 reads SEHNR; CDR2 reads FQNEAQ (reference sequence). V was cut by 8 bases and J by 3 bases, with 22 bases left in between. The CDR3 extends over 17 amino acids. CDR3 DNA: TGTGCCAGCGGCCCTGCCGCCGGTAAGGGAGACACCGGGGAGCTGTTTTTT. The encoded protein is CASGPAAGKGDTGELFF.

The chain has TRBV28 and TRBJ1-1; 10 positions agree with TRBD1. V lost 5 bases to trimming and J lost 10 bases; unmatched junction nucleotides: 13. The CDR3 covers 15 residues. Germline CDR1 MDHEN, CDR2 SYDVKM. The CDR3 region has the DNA TGTGCCAGCAGTCCGATCGGGACAGGGGAGGTAGGAGCTTTCTTT. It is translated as CASSPIGTGEVGAFF.

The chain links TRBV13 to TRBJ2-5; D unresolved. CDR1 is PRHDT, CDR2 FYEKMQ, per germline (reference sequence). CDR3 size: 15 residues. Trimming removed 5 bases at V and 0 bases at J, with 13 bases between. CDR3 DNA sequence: TGTGCCAGCAGCACGCGAACTGCTTACCAAGAGACCCAGTACTTC. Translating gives CASSTRTAYQETQYF.

CDR3 sequence (DNA): TGTGCCAGCAGTGGACTAGCGGGAAGTCACAATGAGCAGTTCTTC. Translated, it gives CASSGLAGSHNEQFF. This chain joins TRBV9 and TRBJ2-1, with 12 bases that match TRBD2. V was clipped by 5 bases and J by 5 bases; unmatched bases: 5. Germline values: CDR1 SGDLS, CDR2 YYNGEE. The CDR3 length is 15 residues.

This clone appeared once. CDR3 loop: CASSSGLNYNEQFF. CDR3 coding DNA: TGTGCCAGCAGCTCGGGACTTAACTACAATGAGCAGTTCTTC. The gene calls are TRBV13 and TRBJ2-1; D perhaps matches TRBD2 (6 bases). Trimming left V 4 bases short and J 3 bases short, with 10 bases between. The germline gives CDR1 PRHDT, CDR2 FYEKMQ (reference sequence). The CDR3 runs 14 residues. The full variable domain, its missing parts supplied by reference TRBV13 and TRBJ2-1, is AAGVIQSPRHLIKEKRETATLKCYPIPRHDTVYWYQQGPGQDPQFLISFYEKMQSDKGSIPDRFSAQQFSDYHSELNMSSLELGDSALYFCASSSGLNYNEQFFGPGTRLTVL.

CDR3 loop: CASSLGPDTEAFF. CDR3 coding DNA: TGTGCCAGCAGTTTGGGCCCAGACACTGAAGCTTTCTTT. The chain carries TRBV28 and TRBJ1-1; D not resolved. V shed 3 bases and J shed 3 bases, with 8 bases lying between them. Germline V gene sequence: CDR1 MDHEN, CDR2 SYDVKM. The CDR3 runs to 13 residues.

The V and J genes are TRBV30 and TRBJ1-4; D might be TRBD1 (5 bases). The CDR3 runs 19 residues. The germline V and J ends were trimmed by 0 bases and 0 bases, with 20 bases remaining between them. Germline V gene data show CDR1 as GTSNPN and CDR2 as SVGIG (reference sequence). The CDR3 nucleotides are TGTGCCTGGAGTGTCCTTTTGACCCGATCGGACACAACTAATGAAAAACTGTTTTTT. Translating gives CAWSVLLTRSDTTNEKLFF.

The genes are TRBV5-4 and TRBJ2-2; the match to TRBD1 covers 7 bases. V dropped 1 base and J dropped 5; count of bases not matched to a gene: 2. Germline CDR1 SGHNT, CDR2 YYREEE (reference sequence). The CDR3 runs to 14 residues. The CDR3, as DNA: TGTGCCAGCAGCTTGCCGGACAGGACCGGGGAGCTGTTTTTT. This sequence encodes CASSLPDRTGELFF.

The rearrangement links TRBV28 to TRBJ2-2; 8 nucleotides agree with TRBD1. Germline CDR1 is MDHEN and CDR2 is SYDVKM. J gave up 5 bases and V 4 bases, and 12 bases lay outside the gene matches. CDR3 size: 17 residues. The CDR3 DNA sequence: TGTGCCAGCAGTTCCGGGGGAGGACAGGGATTGACCGGGGAGCTGTTTTTT. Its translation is CASSSGGGQGLTGELFF.

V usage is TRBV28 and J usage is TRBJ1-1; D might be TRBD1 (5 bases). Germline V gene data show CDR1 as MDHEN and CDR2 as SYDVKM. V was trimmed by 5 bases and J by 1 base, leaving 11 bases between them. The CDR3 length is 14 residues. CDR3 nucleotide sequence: TGTGCCAGCAGTCAACCAAGGGGGAACACTGAAGCTTTCTTT. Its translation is CASSQPRGNTEAFF.

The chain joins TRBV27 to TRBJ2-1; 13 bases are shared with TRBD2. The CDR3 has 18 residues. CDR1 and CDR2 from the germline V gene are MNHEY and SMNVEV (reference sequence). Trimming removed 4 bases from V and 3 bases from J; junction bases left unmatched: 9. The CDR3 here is CASSSFTSGGAIYNEQFF. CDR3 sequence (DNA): TGTGCCAGCAGTTCCTTTACTAGCGGGGGGGCAATCTACAATGAGCAGTTCTTC.

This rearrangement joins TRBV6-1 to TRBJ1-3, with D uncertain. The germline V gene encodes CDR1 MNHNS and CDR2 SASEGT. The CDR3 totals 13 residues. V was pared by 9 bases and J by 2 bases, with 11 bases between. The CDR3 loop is CASTLFTGNTIYF. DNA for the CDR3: TGTGCCAGTACCCTATTCACTGGAAACACCATATATTTT.

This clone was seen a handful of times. CDR3 DNA sequence: TGTGCCAGCAGTGGGATCCCGGGACTCGGCGGGGGGCGAAACTACGAGCAGTACTTC. Amino acids: CASSGIPGLGGGRNYEQYF. The gene calls are TRBV6-1 and TRBJ2-7; 8 nucleotides align to TRBD2. Trimming at V came to 4 bases and at J to 3 bases, leaving 20 bases not matched to a gene. This CDR3 spans 19 amino acids. Germline V gene sequence: CDR1 MNHNS, CDR2 SASEGT.

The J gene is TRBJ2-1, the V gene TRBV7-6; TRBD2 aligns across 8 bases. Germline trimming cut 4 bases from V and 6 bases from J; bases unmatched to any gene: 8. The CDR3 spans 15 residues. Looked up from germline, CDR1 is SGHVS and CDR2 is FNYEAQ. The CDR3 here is CASSSTGGRGNEQFF. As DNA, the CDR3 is TGTGCCAGCAGCTCCACGGGGGGGCGAGGCAATGAGCAGTTCTTC.

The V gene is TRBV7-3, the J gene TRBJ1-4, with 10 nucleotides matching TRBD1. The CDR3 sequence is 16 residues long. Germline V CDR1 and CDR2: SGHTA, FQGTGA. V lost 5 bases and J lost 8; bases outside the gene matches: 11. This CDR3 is CASSPRLTGGREKLFF. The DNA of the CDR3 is TGTGCCAGCAGCCCCAGACTGACAGGGGGCAGGGAAAAACTGTTTTTT.

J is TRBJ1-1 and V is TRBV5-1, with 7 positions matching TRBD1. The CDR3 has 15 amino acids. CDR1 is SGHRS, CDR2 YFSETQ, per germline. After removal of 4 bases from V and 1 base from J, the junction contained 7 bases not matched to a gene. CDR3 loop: CASSPTGVRNTEAFF. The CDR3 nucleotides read TGCGCCAGCAGCCCCACAGGGGTGAGGAACACTGAAGCTTTCTTT.

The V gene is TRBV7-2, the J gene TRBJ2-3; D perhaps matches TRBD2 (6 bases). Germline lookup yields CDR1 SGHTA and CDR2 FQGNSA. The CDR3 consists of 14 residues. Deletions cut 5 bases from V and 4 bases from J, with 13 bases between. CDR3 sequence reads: CASSLRLGPDTQYF. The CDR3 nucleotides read TGTGCCAGCAGCCTCCGACTAGGACCAGATACGCAGTATTTT.

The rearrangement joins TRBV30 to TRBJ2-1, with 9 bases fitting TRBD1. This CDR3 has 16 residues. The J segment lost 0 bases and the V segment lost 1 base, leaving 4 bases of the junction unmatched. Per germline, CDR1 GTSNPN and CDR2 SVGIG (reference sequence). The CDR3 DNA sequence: TGTGCCTGGAGTGGCGGACAGGGGAGCTCCTACAATGAGCAGTTCTTC. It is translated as CAWSGGQGSSYNEQFF.

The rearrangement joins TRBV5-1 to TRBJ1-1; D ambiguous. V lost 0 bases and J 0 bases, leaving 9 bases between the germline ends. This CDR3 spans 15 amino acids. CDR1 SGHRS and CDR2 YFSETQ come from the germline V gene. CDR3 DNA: TGCGCCAGCAGCTTGGACCAGCGGATGAACACTGAAGCTTTCTTT. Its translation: CASSLDQRMNTEAFF. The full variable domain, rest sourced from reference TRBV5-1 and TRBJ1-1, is KAGVTQTPRYLIKTRGQQVTLSCSPISGHRSVSWYQQTPGQGLQFLFEYFSETQRNKGNFPGRFSGRQFSNSRSEMNVSTLELGDSALYLCASSLDQRMNTEAFFGQGTRLTVV.

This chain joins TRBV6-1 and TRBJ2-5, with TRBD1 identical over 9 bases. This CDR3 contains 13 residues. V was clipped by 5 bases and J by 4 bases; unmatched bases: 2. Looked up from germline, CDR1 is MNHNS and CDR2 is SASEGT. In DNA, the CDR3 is TGTGCCAGCAGTTCACAGGGGGCAGAGACCCAGTACTTC. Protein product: CASSSQGAETQYF.

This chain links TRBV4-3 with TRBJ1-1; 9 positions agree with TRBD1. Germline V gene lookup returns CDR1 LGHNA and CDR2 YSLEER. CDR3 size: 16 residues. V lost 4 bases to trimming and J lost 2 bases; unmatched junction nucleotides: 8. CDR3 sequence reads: CASSPNHRGLNTEAFF. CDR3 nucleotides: TGCGCCAGCAGCCCAAATCACAGGGGGCTAAACACTGAAGCTTTCTTT.

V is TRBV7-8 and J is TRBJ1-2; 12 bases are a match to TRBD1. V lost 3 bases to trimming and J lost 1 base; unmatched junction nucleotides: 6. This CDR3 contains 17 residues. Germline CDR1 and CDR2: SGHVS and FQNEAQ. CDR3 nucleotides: TGTGCCAGCAGCTTTTCGGGACAGGGGGCGCATAACTATGGCTACACCTTC. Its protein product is CASSFSGQGAHNYGYTF.